A selection of T cell receptor beta chains follows, all from one sample in a study of CD8+ T cells in alopecia areata. Generated by immunoSEQ multiplex PCR, the TCRdb table keeps only in-frame clones and is missing some. The sample holds 180,000 or so clones, about 53% seen once. Sequences were derived from CD8+ T cells sorted from blood, sampled at week 24, from a patient treated with tofacitinib. The receptors come from a human donor with alopecia areata. Each CDR3 is given with its conserved first and last residue. A D gene is named only where the DNA matches it firmly. Clone size is not always given. Where it is, it says once, few, many or a class for expanded clones.

NA,TRBV9,few,TRBJ1-5,CASSVGGTYNQPQHF,TGTGCCAGCAGCGTAGGGGGGACCTACAATCAGCCCCAGCATTTT
NA,TRBV7-9,few,TRBJ2-6,CASSQSKTGSNVLTF,TGTGCCAGCAGCCAGTCGAAAACTGGGTCCAACGTCCTGACTTTC
TRBD1,TRBV27,NA,TRBJ1-1,CASSLSGTGGTEAFF,TGTGCCAGCAGTTTATCCGGGACAGGGGGCACTGAAGCTTTCTTT
NA,TRBV7-2,NA,TRBJ2-5,CASSLGVLKGPWGETQYF,TGTGCCAGCAGCTTAGGGGTCCTGAAGGGGCCCTGGGGAGAGACCCAGTACTTC
NA,TRBV19,NA,TRBJ2-7,CASSMENRASYEQYF,TGTGCCAGTAGTATGGAGAACAGGGCTTCCTACGAGCAGTACTTC
NA,TRBV9,NA,TRBJ2-1,CASSGSSGSSYNEQFF,TGTGCCAGCAGCGGGTCTTCGGGAAGCTCCTACAATGAGCAGTTCTTC
NA,TRBV5-1,NA,TRBJ2-7,CASSLAGVTYEQYF,TGCGCCAGCAGCTTGGCCGGAGTTACCTACGAGCAGTACTTC
TRBD1,TRBV12-5,NA,TRBJ1-2,CASGWWVYGQASYGYTF,TGTGCTAGTGGTTGGTGGGTTTACGGACAGGCGAGCTATGGCTACACCTTC
NA,TRBV7-9,NA,TRBJ2-2,CASSWRDLTGELFF,TGTGCCAGCAGCTGGCGGGATCTCACCGGGGAGCTGTTTTTT
NA,TRBV10-3,NA,TRBJ2-3,CAISDEQRSTDTQYF,TGTGCCATCAGTGACGAACAGAGAAGCACAGATACGCAGTATTTT
NA,TRBV9,NA,TRBJ1-2,CASSVEGEGYTF,TGTGCCAGCAGCGTAGAGGGGGAGGGCTACACCTTC
NA,TRBV29-1,NA,TRBJ2-7,CSVRVSGWEQYF,TGCAGCGTTAGGGTCTCTGGGTGGGAGCAGTACTTC
TRBD2,TRBV9,NA,TRBJ2-3,CASSVGDSWGLASTDTQYF,TGTGCCAGCAGCGTAGGAGATTCGTGGGGACTAGCTAGCACAGATACGCAGTATTTT
NA,TRBV4-1,few,TRBJ1-2,CASSLTPTGRNHGYTF,TGCGCCAGCAGCCTAACCCCGACAGGACGAAACCATGGCTACACCTTC
NA,TRBV2,NA,TRBJ2-3,CASSATKTGYRTDTQYF,TGTGCCAGCAGTGCCACAAAGACTGGTTACCGCACAGATACGCAGTATTTT
TRBD1,TRBV4-3,NA,TRBJ2-7,CASSSGQGNYEQYF,TGCGCCAGCAGCTCCGGACAGGGTAATTACGAGCAGTACTTC
NA,TRBV10-3,NA,TRBJ2-5,CAISESGAETQYF,TGTGCCATCAGTGAGTCCGGGGCAGAGACCCAGTACTTC
NA,TRBV4-3,NA,TRBJ2-2,CASSQLANTGELFF,TGCGCCAGCAGCCAACTAGCGAACACCGGGGAGCTGTTTTTT
NA,TRBV28,NA,TRBJ1-4,CASSPGVSNEKLFF,TGTGCCAGCAGCCCGGGGGTCTCTAATGAAAAACTGTTTTTT
NA,TRBV20-1,NA,TRBJ1-2,CSANDYGYTF,TGCAGTGCTAATGACTATGGCTACACCTTC
TRBD2,TRBV29-1,NA,TRBJ2-1,CSVEVSGGQNEQFF,TGCAGCGTTGAGGTCAGCGGGGGGCAGAATGAGCAGTTCTTC
NA,TRBV10-2,NA,TRBJ1-2,CASSLSRGSFDGYTF,TGCGCCAGCAGTTTGAGTAGGGGATCCTTCGATGGCTACACCTTC
TRBD1,TRBV29-1,NA,TRBJ1-1,CSVEVGQPNTEAFF,TGCAGCGTTGAGGTGGGACAGCCGAACACTGAAGCTTTCTTT
TRBD2,TRBV7-2,NA,TRBJ2-1,CASSLLGGGNNEQFF,TGTGCCAGCAGCTTATTGGGCGGGGGTAACAATGAGCAGTTCTTC
NA,TRBV4-1,NA,TRBJ2-3,CASSQQARTQVTDTQYF,TGCGCCAGCAGCCAACAGGCCCGGACACAGGTCACAGATACGCAGTATTTT
NA,TRBV10-3,few,TRBJ2-1,CAIRDNSYNEQFF,TGTGCCATCCGGGACAACTCCTACAATGAGCAGTTCTTC
NA,TRBV10-3,NA,TRBJ2-2,CAISVRQTGELFF,TGTGCCATCAGTGTACGTCAAACCGGGGAGCTGTTCTTT
TRBD1,TRBV7-4,NA,TRBJ2-7,CASKLRGLICEQYF,TGTGCCAGCAAGCTCAGGGGGCTAATTTGCGAGCAGTACTTC
NA,TRBV4-3,NA,TRBJ2-1,CASSQDRAGVTNEQFF,TGCGCCAGCAGCCAAGACCGGGCAGGGGTGACCAATGAGCAGTTCTTC
TRBD1,TRBV5-5,few,TRBJ2-4,CASSPRRDRAKNIQYF,TGTGCCAGCAGCCCGAGGAGGGACAGGGCCAAAAACATTCAGTACTTC
NA,TRBV15,NA,TRBJ2-7,CATSRIPRTASYEQYF,TGTGCCACCAGCAGAATCCCCCGGACAGCCTCCTACGAGCAGTACTTC
NA,TRBV29-1,few,TRBJ1-2,CSVAGGHNYGYTF,TGCAGCGTTGCGGGGGGGCATAACTATGGCTACACCTTC
NA,TRBV6-4,few,TRBJ2-2,CASQASADTGELFF,TGTGCCAGTCAGGCGTCCGCCGACACCGGGGAGCTGTTTTTT
TRBD1,TRBV7-2,NA,TRBJ2-7,CASSFGTGGNYEQYF,TGTGCCAGCAGCTTCGGAACAGGGGGGAACTACGAGCAGTACTTC
NA,TRBV15,NA,TRBJ2-7,CATSRESGPYEQYF,TGTGCCACCAGCAGAGAATCGGGACCCTACGAGCAGTACTTC
TRBD1,TRBV25-1,few,TRBJ1-6,CASSAKGQGDSPLHF,TGTGCCAGCAGCGCTAAAGGACAGGGAGATTCACCCCTCCACTTT
NA,TRBV7-6,few,TRBJ2-7,CASSSTEAYEQYF,TGTGCCAGCAGCTCGACAGAGGCCTACGAGCAGTACTTC
NA,TRBV13,few,TRBJ2-7,CASSFQDTLSYEQYF,TGTGCCAGCTCCTTCCAGGACACCTTGTCCTACGAGCAGTACTTC
TRBD1,TRBV7-9,NA,TRBJ1-1,CASSSASTGQGVGTEAFF,TGTGCCAGCAGCTCCGCCAGCACGGGACAGGGTGTTGGCACTGAAGCTTTCTTT
NA,TRBV19,NA,TRBJ2-1,CASSINSVPEQFF,TGTGCCAGTAGTATAAACAGCGTCCCTGAGCAGTTCTTC
NA,TRBV13,NA,TRBJ1-1,CASSARGNTEAFF,TGTGCCAGCAGCGCCAGGGGGAACACTGAAGCTTTCTTT
NA,TRBV28,NA,TRBJ2-3,CASSLSRWADTQYF,TGTGCCAGCAGTTTGTCGAGGTGGGCAGATACGCAGTATTTT
NA,TRBV7-9,NA,TRBJ2-7,CASSLASDAHEQYF,TGTGCCAGCAGCTTAGCGAGCGACGCCCACGAGCAGTACTTC
NA,TRBV12-5,once,TRBJ2-7,CASGKSHYEQYF,TGTGCTAGTGGTAAAAGTCACTACGAGCAGTACTTC
NA,TRBV4-3,few,TRBJ2-1,CASSQRRGLGEQFF,TGCGCCAGCAGCCAACGGCGGGGTCTCGGTGAGCAGTTCTTC